This T cell receptor (beta chain) originates from a study of blood T cell repertoires in COVID-19. Across the study: Researchers got acute and convalescent COVID-19 samples from the United States, Italy and Spain.

Using immunoSEQ multiplex PCR, the repertoire was profiled, and TCRdb retains in-frame clones only, with some absent. The sample contains about 380,000 clones, over 75% of which appear only once. Categorization into cohorts depended on clinical history that participants reported. CDR3 length: 19 amino acids. The ends lost 0 bases at V and 0 bases at J; junction bases unmatched: 6. Germline assignment: CDR1 SGHAT and CDR2 FQNNGV. The TCR sequence derives from a woman aged 25-40 years who had recovered from COVID-19. Sequenced sample: PBMCs or T cells enriched from blood (not recorded which). The genes are TRBV11-2 and TRBJ2-1; TRBD2 agrees at 12 bases. The DNA of the CDR3 is TGTGCCAGCAGCTTAGAGTGGACTAGCGGGGTAAGCTCCTACAATGAGCAGTTCTTC. Translating it yields CASSLEWTSGVSSYNEQFF.